The 18 T cell receptor beta chains listed next were all sequenced from one sample in a study of vaccination and CD4 T cells after COVID-19. An Oncomine TCR Beta short-read assay was used to sequence the DNA from cultured CD4+ T cells. TCRdb re-analysed the PCR reads in MiXCR, keeping a single row per CDR3 protein. The sample carries some 22,000 distinct CDR3 sequences, approximately 67% recorded once. Antigens for these TCRs are unknown. This sample's treatment: approximately nine-day PBMC culture with coronavirus spike peptide pools or control peptides (ViraFEST assay). The source was CD4+ T cells from blood, cultured in vitro, collected after SARS-CoV-2 vaccination. Receptors originate from a human donor who received a COVID-19 vaccine.

V usage is TRBV2 and J usage is TRBJ1-2; 9 bases agree with TRBD1. The V gene end was trimmed by 2 bases and the J gene end by 8 bases; junction bases not matched to a gene: 9. Germline CDR1 and CDR2: SNHLY and FYNNEI. The CDR3 contains 15 residues. The CDR3 DNA follows: TGTGCCAGCAGTGAAATTAGGGGACAGGGTGAAGGCTACACCTTC. Translating gives CASSEIRGQGEGYTF.

The chain is built from TRBV7-9 and TRBJ2-5; a weak D match, TRBD2 (5 bases). CDR3 length: 13 residues. Deletions cut 1 base from V and 2 bases from J, with 5 bases between. Germline CDR1 SEHNR, CDR2 FQNEAQ (reference sequence). The CDR3 loop reads CASSLGTQETQYF. The CDR3, as DNA: TGTGCCAGCAGCTTAGGGACTCAAGAGACCCAGTACTTC. Based on the CDR3 plus reference TRBV7-9 and TRBJ2-5, the full variable domain is DTGVSQNPRHKITKRGQNVTFRCDPISEHNRLYWYRQTLGQGPEFLTYFQNEAQLEKSRLLSDRFSAERPKGSFSTLEIQRTEQGDSAMYLCASSLGTQETQYFGPGTRLLVL.

The V gene is TRBV24-1, the J gene TRBJ2-5; D unresolved. Germline V lookup: CDR1 KGHDR, CDR2 SFDVKD. Trimming cost V 2 bases and J 4 bases, with 1 base left between them. This CDR3 is built from 11 residues. CDR3 nucleotides: TGTGCCACCAGTGATTCAGAGACCCAGTACTTC. Translating it yields CATSDSETQYF.

This clonotype showed up just a few times. J is TRBJ1-5 and V is TRBV6-1; 10 bases agree with TRBD1. CDR3 length: 15 residues. The germline V gene has CDR1 MNHNS and CDR2 SASEGT. V lost 8 bases, J lost 4 bases, and 8 bases stayed unmatched. CDR3 nucleotide sequence: TGTGCCAGCGGTATGAGACAGGGGGCGAATCAGCCCCAGCATTTT. It specifies CASGMRQGANQPQHF.

The chain uses TRBV10-3 and TRBJ1-4; D gene uncertain. CDR1 is ENHRY and CDR2 is SYGVKD in the germline V gene. CDR3 length: 15 residues. V lost 2 bases and J lost 7, with 14 bases in between. CDR3 region: CAISEPRGPSEKLFF. CDR3 in DNA: TGTGCCATCAGTGAGCCGAGAGGGCCTAGTGAAAAACTGTTTTTT.

This clonotype has only a few counts. This chain links TRBV11-3 with TRBJ1-6; no reliable D call. The length of the CDR3 is 17 residues. Germline CDR1 reads SGHNT; CDR2 reads YENEEA. V lost 0 bases, J lost 3 bases, and 12 bases lay in between. The CDR3 DNA reads TGTGCCAGCAGCTTAGATCCCAAGGGCCGCTATAATTCACCCCTCCACTTT. Its translation: CASSLDPKGRYNSPLHF.

V is TRBV19 and J is TRBJ1-1; 11 bases fit TRBD1. J was trimmed by 6 bases and V by 9 bases; bases with no gene match: 9. In germline, CDR1 is LNHDA, CDR2 SQIVND (reference sequence). The CDR3 sequence is 14 residues long. CDR3 in amino acids: CASRGQGEASEAFF. The CDR3 DNA sequence: TGTGCCAGCCGGGGACAGGGGGAGGCTTCTGAAGCTTTCTTT.

J is TRBJ1-5 and V is TRBV6-1; the match to TRBD1 covers 8 bases. Germline V gives CDR1 MNHNS, CDR2 SASEGT. The CDR3 is made up of 14 amino acids. Unmatched junction bases numbered 5, after V lost 5 bases and J lost 5 bases. CDR3 sequence reads: CASSPGGEDQPQHF. The DNA for the CDR3 is TGTGCCAGCAGTCCAGGGGGCGAGGATCAGCCCCAGCATTTT.

The CDR3 DNA follows: TGTGCCAGCAGCTTATTGGGCAGGGGGGTGAGAGGGACTGAAGCTTTCTTT. The encoded protein is CASSLLGRGVRGTEAFF. V is TRBV7-3 and J is TRBJ1-1, with 7 nucleotides matching TRBD1. This CDR3 is 17 amino acids long. Germline trimming cut 2 bases from V and 5 bases from J; bases unmatched to any gene: 14. CDR1 SGHTA and CDR2 FQGTGA come from the germline V gene.

There are a few counts of this clonotype. V gene TRBV4-2 combines with J gene TRBJ1-6, with D maybe TRBD1 (5 bases). This CDR3 is 14 amino acids long. The germline V and J ends were trimmed by 5 bases and 7 bases, with 12 bases remaining between them. Germline assignment: CDR1 LGHNA and CDR2 YNFKEQ. The CDR3 reads CASSAGDRNSPLHF. The CDR3 nucleotides read TGTGCCAGCAGCGCTGGGGACCGAAATTCACCCCTCCACTTT.

V gene TRBV27 combines with J gene TRBJ1-1, with 7 nucleotides matching TRBD1. CDR1 is MNHEY and CDR2 is SMNVEV in the germline V gene (reference sequence). The CDR3 covers 15 residues. V was clipped by 5 bases and J by 0 bases; unmatched bases: 6. The CDR3 sequence: CASSPGDSLNTEAFF. DNA of the CDR3: TGTGCCAGCAGTCCGGGGGACAGCTTGAACACTGAAGCTTTCTTT.

In its sample, this clonotype was seen a few times. J is TRBJ1-5 and V is TRBV19; D is possibly TRBD1 (6 bases). Looked up from germline, CDR1 is LNHDA and CDR2 is SQIVND (reference sequence). Trimming left V 6 bases short and J 0 bases short, with 12 bases between. The CDR3 has 15 amino acids. The CDR3 DNA reads TGTGCCAGTAGGGGGGGGCCATATAGCAATCAGCCCCAGCATTTT. Protein: CASRGGPYSNQPQHF.

The chain combines TRBV6-5 with TRBJ1-1; D unresolved. This CDR3 region has 14 residues. Germline assignment: CDR1 MNHEY and CDR2 SVGAGI. V was trimmed by 3 bases and J by 1 base, leaving 9 bases between them. CDR3 sequence: CASSYSTWNTEAFF. For the CDR3, the DNA is TGTGCCAGCAGTTATAGTACTTGGAACACTGAAGCTTTCTTT.

CDR3 bases: TGTGCCAGCAGCCTGAAAGGCCTATCCCCGGAGACCCAGTACTTC. This codes for CASSLKGLSPETQYF. The chain uses TRBV7-9 and TRBJ2-5; no reliable D call. The CDR3 extends over 15 amino acids. Trimming removed 5 bases from V and 5 bases from J, with 18 bases in between. From germline, CDR1 is SEHNR and CDR2 FQNEAQ (reference sequence).

The chain recombines TRBV7-9 with TRBJ1-1, with D maybe TRBD1 (5 bases). CDR3 length equals 12 residues. V was cut by 5 bases and J by 12 bases, with 16 bases left in between. Looked up from germline, CDR1 is SEHNR and CDR2 is FQNEAQ (reference sequence). The CDR3 DNA is TGTGCCAGCAGCCATCAAGGGGCGCGGTCTTTCTTT. This sequence encodes CASSHQGARSFF.

This clonotype has a handful of counts. The gene calls are TRBV19 and TRBJ1-5; D gene uncertain. Trimming took off 2 bases at V and 5 bases at J, with 13 bases between the two ends. The CDR3 runs to 15 residues. Looked up from germline, CDR1 is LNHDA and CDR2 is SQIVND (reference sequence). This CDR3 is CASSISASGDQPQHF. The CDR3 DNA follows: TGTGCCAGTAGTATATCCGCGTCGGGCGATCAGCCCCAGCATTTT.

V usage is TRBV3-1 and J usage is TRBJ2-5; D might be TRBD2 (6 bases). The V gene's germline CDR1 is LGHDT and CDR2 YNNKEL (reference sequence). The ends were cut back, 5 bases at V and 1 base at J, with 14 bases in the middle. The CDR3 consists of 15 residues. CDR3 coding DNA: TGTGCCAGCAGCGACCTCGGGCGGGGCCAAGAGACCCAGTACTTC. Its translation: CASSDLGRGQETQYF.

V and J are TRBV20-1 and TRBJ2-5; a weak D match, TRBD2 (5 bases). The CDR3 covers 12 residues. Germline values: CDR1 DFQATT, CDR2 SNEGSKA (reference sequence). Trimming shortened V by 0 bases and J by 5 bases, and 7 bases separated the two germline ends. The DNA of the CDR3 is TGCAGTGCTAGAGAGTCGGGGGAGACCCAGTACTTC. As protein: CSARESGETQYF.